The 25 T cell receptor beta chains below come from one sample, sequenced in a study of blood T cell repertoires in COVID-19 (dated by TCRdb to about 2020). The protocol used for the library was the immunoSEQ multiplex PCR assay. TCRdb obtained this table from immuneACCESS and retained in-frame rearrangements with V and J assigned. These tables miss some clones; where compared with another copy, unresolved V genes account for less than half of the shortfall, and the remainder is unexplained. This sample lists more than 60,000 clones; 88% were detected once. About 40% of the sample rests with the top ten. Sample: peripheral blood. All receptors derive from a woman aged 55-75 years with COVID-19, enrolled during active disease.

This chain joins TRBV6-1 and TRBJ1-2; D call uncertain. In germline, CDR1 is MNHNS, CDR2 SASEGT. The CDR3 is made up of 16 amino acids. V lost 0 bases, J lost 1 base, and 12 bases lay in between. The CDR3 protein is CASSEASVGVNYGYTF. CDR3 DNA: TGTGCCAGCAGTGAAGCTTCAGTCGGGGTTAACTATGGCTACACCTTC.

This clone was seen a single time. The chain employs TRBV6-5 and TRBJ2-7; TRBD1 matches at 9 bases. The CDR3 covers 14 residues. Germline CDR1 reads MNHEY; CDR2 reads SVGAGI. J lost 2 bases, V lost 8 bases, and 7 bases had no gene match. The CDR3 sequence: CASASGQGTYEQYF. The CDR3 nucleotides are TGTGCCAGCGCATCGGGACAGGGCACCTACGAGCAGTACTTC.

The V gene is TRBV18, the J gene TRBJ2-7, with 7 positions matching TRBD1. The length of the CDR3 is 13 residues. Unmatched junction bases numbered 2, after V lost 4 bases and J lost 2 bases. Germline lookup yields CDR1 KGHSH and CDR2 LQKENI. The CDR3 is CASSRGQAYEQYF. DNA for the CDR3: TGTGCCAGCTCACGCGGACAGGCCTACGAGCAGTACTTC.

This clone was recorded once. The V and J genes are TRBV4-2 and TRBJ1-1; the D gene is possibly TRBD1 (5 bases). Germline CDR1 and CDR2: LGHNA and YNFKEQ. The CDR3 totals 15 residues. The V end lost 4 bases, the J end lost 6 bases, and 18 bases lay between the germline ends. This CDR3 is CASSRPSTGRAEAFF. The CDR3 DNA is TGTGCCAGCAGCCGCCCCTCCACAGGTCGCGCTGAAGCTTTCTTT.

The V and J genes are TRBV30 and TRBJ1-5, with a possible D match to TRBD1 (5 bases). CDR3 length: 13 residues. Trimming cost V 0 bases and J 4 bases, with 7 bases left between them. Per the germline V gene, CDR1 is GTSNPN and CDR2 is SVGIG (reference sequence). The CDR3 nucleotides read TGTGCCTGGAGTGTAGGGGTAAATCAGCCCCAGCATTTT. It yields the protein CAWSVGVNQPQHF.

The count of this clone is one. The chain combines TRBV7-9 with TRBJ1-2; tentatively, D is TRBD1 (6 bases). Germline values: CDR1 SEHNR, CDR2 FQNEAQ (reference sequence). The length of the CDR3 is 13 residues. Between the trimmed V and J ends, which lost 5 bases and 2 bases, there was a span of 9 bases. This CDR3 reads CASSPGQNYGYTF. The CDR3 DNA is TGTGCCAGCAGCCCTGGACAGAACTATGGCTACACCTTC. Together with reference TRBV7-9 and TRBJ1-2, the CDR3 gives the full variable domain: DTGVSQNPRHKITKRGQNVTFRCDPISEHNRLYWYRQTLGQGPEFLTYFQNEAQLEKSRLLSDRFSAERPKGSFSTLEIQRTEQGDSAMYLCASSPGQNYGYTFGSGTRLTVV.

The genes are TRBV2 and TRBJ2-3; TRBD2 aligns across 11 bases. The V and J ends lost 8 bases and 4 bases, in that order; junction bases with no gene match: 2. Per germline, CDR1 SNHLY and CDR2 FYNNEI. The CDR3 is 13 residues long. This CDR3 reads CASLAGGADTQYF. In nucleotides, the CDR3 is TGTGCCAGCTTAGCGGGGGGGGCAGATACGCAGTATTTT.

The CDR3 is CASSQSGGEKLFF. The DNA of the CDR3 is TGTGCCAGCAGCCAATCGGGGGGGGAAAAACTGTTTTTT. The chain couples TRBV3-1 (or the pseudogene TRBV3-2) to TRBJ1-4; TRBD1 is a possible D gene (5 bases). CDR1 and CDR2 (germline): LGHDT, YNNKEL (reference sequence). This CDR3 region has 13 residues. V was cut by 2 bases and J by 8 bases, with 9 bases left in between.

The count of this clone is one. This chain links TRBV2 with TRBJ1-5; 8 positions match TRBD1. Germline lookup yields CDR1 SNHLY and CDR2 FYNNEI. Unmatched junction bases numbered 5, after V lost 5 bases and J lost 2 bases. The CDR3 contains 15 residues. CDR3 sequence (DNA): TGTGCCAGCAGTTCGGACAGGGTCGGCAATCAGCCCCAGCATTTT. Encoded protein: CASSSDRVGNQPQHF. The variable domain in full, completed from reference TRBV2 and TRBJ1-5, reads EPEVTQTPSHQVTQMGQEVILRCVPISNHLYFYWYRQILGQKVEFLVSFYNNEISEKSEIFDDQFSVERPDGSNFTLKIRSTKLEDSAMYFCASSSDRVGNQPQHFGDGTRLSIL.

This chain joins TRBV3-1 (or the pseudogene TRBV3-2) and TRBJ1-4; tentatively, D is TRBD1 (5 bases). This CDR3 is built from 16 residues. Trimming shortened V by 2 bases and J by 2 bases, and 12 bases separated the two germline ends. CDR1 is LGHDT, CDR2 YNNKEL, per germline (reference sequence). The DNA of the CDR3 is TGTGCCAGCAGCCAAATCGGGGGGGGGACTAATGAAAAACTGTTTTTT. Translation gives CASSQIGGGTNEKLFF.

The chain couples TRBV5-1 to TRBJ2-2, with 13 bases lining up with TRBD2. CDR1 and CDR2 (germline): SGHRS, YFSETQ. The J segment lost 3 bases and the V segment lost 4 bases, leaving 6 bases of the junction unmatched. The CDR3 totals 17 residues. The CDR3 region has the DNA TGCGCCAGCAGCCCGACTAGCGGGGGGACTTACACCGGGGAGCTGTTTTTT. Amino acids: CASSPTSGGTYTGELFF.

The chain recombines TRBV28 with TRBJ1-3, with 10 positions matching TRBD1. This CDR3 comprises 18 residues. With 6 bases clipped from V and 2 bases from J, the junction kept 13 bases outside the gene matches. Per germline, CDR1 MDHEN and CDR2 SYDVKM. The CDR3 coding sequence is TGTGCCAGCAGGACCGGGACAGGGGACATGAGAACTGGAAACACCATATATTTT. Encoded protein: CASRTGTGDMRTGNTIYF.

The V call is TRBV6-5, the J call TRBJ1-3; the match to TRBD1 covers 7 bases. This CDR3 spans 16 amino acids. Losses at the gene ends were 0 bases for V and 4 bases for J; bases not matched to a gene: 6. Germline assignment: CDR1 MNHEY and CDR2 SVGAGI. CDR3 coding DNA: TGTGCCAGCAGTTACTCGAACAGGGGAGACGGAAACACCATATATTTT. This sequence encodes CASSYSNRGDGNTIYF.

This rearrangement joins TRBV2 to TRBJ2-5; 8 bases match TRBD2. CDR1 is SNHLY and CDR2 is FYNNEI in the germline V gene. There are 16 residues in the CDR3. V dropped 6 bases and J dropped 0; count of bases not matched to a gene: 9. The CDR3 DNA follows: TGTGCCAGCAGCTCTCCATTAGCGGGGTACCAAGAGACCCAGTACTTC. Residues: CASSSPLAGYQETQYF. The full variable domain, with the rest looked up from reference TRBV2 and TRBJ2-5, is EPEVTQTPSHQVTQMGQEVILRCVPISNHLYFYWYRQILGQKVEFLVSFYNNEISEKSEIFDDQFSVERPDGSNFTLKIRSTKLEDSAMYFCASSSPLAGYQETQYFGPGTRLLVL.

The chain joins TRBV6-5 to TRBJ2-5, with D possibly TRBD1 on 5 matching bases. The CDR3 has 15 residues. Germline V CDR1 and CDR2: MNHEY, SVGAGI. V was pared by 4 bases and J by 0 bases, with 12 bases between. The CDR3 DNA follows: TGTGCCAGCAGTTCCCAGGGCCCTTACCAAGAGACCCAGTACTTC. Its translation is CASSSQGPYQETQYF.

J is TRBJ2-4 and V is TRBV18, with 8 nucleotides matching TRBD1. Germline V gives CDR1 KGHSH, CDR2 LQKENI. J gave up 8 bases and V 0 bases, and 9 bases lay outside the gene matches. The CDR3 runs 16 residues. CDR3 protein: CASSPPSGGVGDIQYF. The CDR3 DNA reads TGTGCCAGCTCACCACCCTCAGGGGGCGTCGGCGACATTCAGTACTTC.

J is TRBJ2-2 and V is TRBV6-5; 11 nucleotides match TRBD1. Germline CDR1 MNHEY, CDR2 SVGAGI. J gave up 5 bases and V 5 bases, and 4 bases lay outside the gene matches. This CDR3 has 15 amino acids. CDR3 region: CASSRDRGLTGELFF. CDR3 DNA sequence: TGTGCCAGCAGTAGGGACAGGGGGTTAACCGGGGAGCTGTTTTTT.

CDR3 sequence reads: CASSRTASYEQYF. CDR3 coding DNA: TGTGCCAGCAGCCGGACAGCTTCCTACGAGCAGTACTTC. The gene calls are TRBV27 and TRBJ2-7; perhaps TRBD1 as D (6 bases). The CDR3 sequence is 13 residues long. Germline V lookup: CDR1 MNHEY, CDR2 SMNVEV (reference sequence). Trimming removed 6 bases at V and 1 base at J, with 10 bases between.

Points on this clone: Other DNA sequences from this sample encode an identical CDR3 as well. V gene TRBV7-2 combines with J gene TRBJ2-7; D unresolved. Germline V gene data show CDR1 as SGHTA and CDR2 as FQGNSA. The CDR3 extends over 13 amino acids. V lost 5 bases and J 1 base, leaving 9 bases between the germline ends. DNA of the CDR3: TGTGCCAGCAGCCCCCTGAGTTCCTACGAGCAGTACTTC. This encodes CASSPLSSYEQYF.

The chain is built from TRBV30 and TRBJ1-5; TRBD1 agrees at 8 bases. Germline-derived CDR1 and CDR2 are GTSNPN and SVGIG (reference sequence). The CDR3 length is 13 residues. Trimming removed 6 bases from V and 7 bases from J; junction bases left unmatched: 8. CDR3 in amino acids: CACQTGVSQPQHF. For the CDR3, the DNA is TGTGCCTGCCAGACAGGGGTCAGCCAGCCCCAGCATTTT.

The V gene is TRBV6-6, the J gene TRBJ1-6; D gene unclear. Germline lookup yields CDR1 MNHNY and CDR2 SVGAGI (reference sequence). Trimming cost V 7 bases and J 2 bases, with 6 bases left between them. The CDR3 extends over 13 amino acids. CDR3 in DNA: TGTGCCAGCACCCTCGCCTATAATTCACCCCTCCACTTT. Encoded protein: CASTLAYNSPLHF.

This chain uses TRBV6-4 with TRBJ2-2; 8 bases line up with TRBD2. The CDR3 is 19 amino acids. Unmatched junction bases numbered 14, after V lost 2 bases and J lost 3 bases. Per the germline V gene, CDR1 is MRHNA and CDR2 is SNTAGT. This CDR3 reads CASSDPLIRLASDTGELFF. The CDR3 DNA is TGTGCCAGCAGTGACCCGCTCATTCGACTAGCGTCGGACACCGGGGAGCTGTTTTTT.

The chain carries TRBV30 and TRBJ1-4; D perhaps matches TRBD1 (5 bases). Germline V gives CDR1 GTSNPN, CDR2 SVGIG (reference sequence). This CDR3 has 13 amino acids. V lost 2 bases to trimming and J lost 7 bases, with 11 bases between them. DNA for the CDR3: TGTGCCTGGAGTCGGGGGTATGGTGAAAAACTGTTTTTT. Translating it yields CAWSRGYGEKLFF.

The DNA for the CDR3 is TGTGCCAGCAGCCCTCTAGGGACTAGCGGGTTGTACAATGAGCAGTTCTTC. This translates into CASSPLGTSGLYNEQFF. The chain has TRBV9 and TRBJ2-1, with 12 nucleotides matching TRBD2. This CDR3 region has 17 residues. Germline lookup yields CDR1 SGDLS and CDR2 YYNGEE. V lost 4 bases and J lost 4; bases outside the gene matches: 9.

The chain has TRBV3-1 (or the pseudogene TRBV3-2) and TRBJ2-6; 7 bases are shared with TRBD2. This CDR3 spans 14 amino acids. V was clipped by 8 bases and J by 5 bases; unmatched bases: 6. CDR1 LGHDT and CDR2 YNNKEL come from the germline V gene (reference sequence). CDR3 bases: TGTGCCAGCGAGGGGAGGGCCTGGGCCAACGTCCTGACTTTC. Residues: CASEGRAWANVLTF.